This TCR beta chain was recorded in a study of cytomegalovirus exposure and HLA in healthy donors. As regards this clone: Its antigen is undetermined.

Overall study findings and caveats: The study found most TCR sequences rare, yet found some public TCRs in many donors. Per a prior analysis, the majority of TCR beta V segments were productive roughly 90% or roughly 30% of the time. The investigators catalogued 150 or so TCR beta chains as cytomegalovirus-associated.

It was with 60 Vbeta and 13 Jbeta primers that the PCR ran. Authors' data handling: An analysis that came later counted 70 million to 100 million unique TCR beta chains, roughly 11 million shared. TCRdb's table, derived via immunoSEQ multiplex PCR, lists solely in-frame clones and lacks some. For V, J and clone size, that table is used; D and trimming come from the DNA. Of 90,000 to 120,000 clones detected, about 84% appear once; the ten largest clones hold around 2%. The germline gives CDR1 MNHEY, CDR2 SVGAGI. The CDR3 consists of 14 residues. The V gene lost 0 bases and the J gene lost 5 bases, with 10 bases spanning the gap.

This clonotype was sampled from a man between 25 and 39 years old in good health and CMV-seronegative. The chain carries TRBV6-5 and TRBJ1-1; D perhaps matches TRBD1 (6 bases). The sequencing sample was made of PBMCs. The DNA for the CDR3 is TGTGCCAGCAGTTACTCCACAGGGTTGACTGAAGCTTTCTTT. It codes for CASSYSTGLTEAFF.